This T cell receptor beta chain emerged from a study of T-cell reconstitution after alpha-beta-depleted transplantation in children (dated by TCRdb to about 2016). For the wider study: Using TCR repertoire profiling, the study followed T-cell immune reconstitution in a quantitative way in children after TCRalphabeta/CD19-depleted allogeneic hematopoietic cell transplantation. The research as a whole found: In some patients, the high TCRbeta diversity seen at day 60 was put down to recipient T cells and intrathymic progenitors that had survived conditioning. The frequencies of hyperexpanded clones fell over the following months, and after one year, T-cell counts and TCRbeta diversity were mostly attributed to newly produced T cells. Apparently early alphabetaT-cell count recovery about two months after transplant reportedly relied on only several hundred rapidly expanded clones derived from non-depleted graft cells.

Taken with the paper, the label for treatment or condition translates to: allogeneic hematopoietic cell transplantation with graft depleted of TCRalphabeta T cells and CD19 B cells. The children who served as transplant recipients had been given grafts of TCRalphabeta/CD19-depleted allogeneic hematopoietic cells. This clonotype was found many times. Its antigen remains unidentified. Base qualities were left out, and no much larger clone turns up one base away. Preparation of the library involved PCR. TCRdb names Illumina HiSeq 2500 as the instrument used. TCR library preparation used molecular barcoding, with unique molecular identifiers applied to normalize quantification of the TCRbeta repertoire. TCRdb itself trimmed the public reads at Q25 with fastp, ran MiXCR and retained productive beta chains. Identical CDR3 proteins give one entry, which carries the most common genes and DNA. The sample contains 330,000 or so distinct CDR3 sequences, over 9% of them found a single time. The ten largest clones capture 7% to 9.5% of the sample.

The source was PBMCs, collected before TCRalphabeta/CD19-depleted stem cell transplant. The clonotype originates from a boy younger than two with acute myeloid leukemia, due to receive a stem cell transplant.

The CDR3 protein: CASSPGLAGATSYNEQFF. Here is the DNA: TGTGCCAGCAGCCCGGGACTAGCGGGGGCCACCTCCTACAATGAGCAGTTCTTC. The chain couples TRBV3-1 to TRBJ2-1; TRBD2 aligns with 14 central bases. The germline V gene (reference sequence) gives CDR1 as LGHDT and CDR2 as YNNKEL. Measured from the cysteine to the phenylalanine, the CDR3 is 18 residues long. Kept here is only the CDR3 DNA, which spans 54 bases and is read in frame from base 1. Germline trimming: 4 bases from V, 0 bases from J; junction bases outside gene matches: 5.